A single sample gave rise to the 15 T cell receptor beta chains below, sequenced in a study of T cells in Graves' hyperthyroidism and ophthalmopathy (dated by TCRdb to 2018 to 2020). The library was generated by multiplex PCR. Data came from an Illumina HiSeq 2000. The TCR beta CDR3 regions were amplified from the RNA transcripts. The TCR CDR3 was subjected to a first round of RT-PCR using the HTBI primer set and the Qiagen OneStep RT-PCR kit. TCRdb trimmed public reads at Q25 via fastp, called clones via MiXCR and kept in-frame beta chains. Duplicate CDR3 protein sequences are folded into a single record with the most common DNA and genes. For this sample the table gives fewer than 350,000 distinct CDR3 sequences, of which 13% were detected only once. The ten largest account for approximately 8.6% of the sample. The sample taken for sequencing was blood. The receptors come from a woman in her twenties or thirties with Graves' hyperthyroidism that later progressed to Graves' ophthalmopathy.

This chain uses TRBV20-1 with TRBJ2-7; 12 nucleotides match TRBD1. Germline V gene lookup returns CDR1 DFQATT and CDR2 SNEGSKA (reference sequence). V shed 6 bases and J 7 bases; nucleotides not matched to a gene: 7. This CDR3 spans 13 amino acids. CDR3 sequence: CSAPGQGAREQYF. In nucleotides, the CDR3 is TGCAGTGCGCCGGGACAGGGGGCGCGTGAGCAGTACTTC.

This clonotype was recorded many times. The chain joins TRBV28 to TRBJ2-1, with D maybe TRBD2 (5 bases). The germline gives CDR1 MDHEN, CDR2 SYDVKM. V lost 1 base, J lost 5 bases, and 12 bases lay in between. The CDR3 loop spans 15 amino acids. The CDR3 reads CASSLFRRAHNEQFF. CDR3 sequence (DNA): TGTGCCAGCAGTTTATTCCGGCGGGCCCACAATGAGCAGTTCTTC.

This clonotype was counted ten times or more. The chain employs TRBV28 and TRBJ2-7; tentative D call: TRBD2 (6 bases). The germline gives CDR1 MDHEN, CDR2 SYDVKM. V lost 4 bases, J lost 6 bases, and 22 bases lay in between. There are 16 residues in the CDR3. The CDR3 region has the DNA TGTGCCAGCAGTTCCGCGACCGTCGGGAGCATAGGCGAGCAGTACTTC. Protein sequence: CASSSATVGSIGEQYF.

The table lists this clonotype with many counts. This chain joins TRBV20-1 and TRBJ2-5; D is undetermined. In germline, CDR1 is DFQATT, CDR2 SNEGSKA (reference sequence). V lost 3 bases, J lost 2 bases, and 10 bases lay in between. CDR3 length: 13 amino acids. This CDR3 is CSASLRGQETQYF. CDR3 DNA sequence: TGCAGTGCTAGCCTTCGAGGACAAGAGACCCAGTACTTC.

In this sample, this clonotype turned up many times. The genes are TRBV2 and TRBJ2-6, with D perhaps TRBD1 (5 bases). Per germline, CDR1 SNHLY and CDR2 FYNNEI. V was cut by 7 bases and J by 4 bases, with 14 bases left in between. The CDR3 runs to 15 residues. CDR3 bases: TGTGCCAGCATACCCCAGGGAACCGGGGCCAACGTCCTGACTTTC. Its translation: CASIPQGTGANVLTF.

This clonotype has a count of ten or more. This chain links TRBV28 with TRBJ1-3, with D possibly being TRBD1 (6 bases). There are 17 residues in the CDR3. V shed 3 bases and J shed 0 bases, with 15 bases lying between them. From germline, CDR1 is MDHEN and CDR2 SYDVKM. DNA of the CDR3: TGTGCCAGCAGTTTTTATCCGACAGGCCCCTCTGGAAACACCATATATTTT. Protein sequence: CASSFYPTGPSGNTIYF.

The chain is built from TRBV18 and TRBJ2-7; 9 nucleotides agree with TRBD1. Germline CDR1 is KGHSH and CDR2 is LQKENI. CDR3 length: 18 amino acids. V lost 6 bases and J lost 1; bases outside the gene matches: 16. CDR3 sequence: CASSPSMIRDRVSYEQYF. The CDR3 coding sequence is TGTGCCAGCTCTCCGAGTATGATCCGGGACAGGGTATCCTACGAGCAGTACTTC.

This chain links TRBV5-1 with TRBJ1-1, with D perhaps matching TRBD1 (5 bases). V was pared by 1 base and J by 5 bases, with 21 bases between. CDR1 and CDR2 (germline): SGHRS, YFSETQ. The length of the CDR3 is 17 residues. As DNA, the CDR3 is TGCGCCAGCAGCTTGCGGTCGATCGCAGGGCAAGGGACTGAAGCTTTCTTT. It translates to CASSLRSIAGQGTEAFF.

This clonotype came up many times. The chain combines TRBV6-2 or TRBV6-3 with TRBJ2-3; 7 bases match TRBD1. V dropped 0 bases and J dropped 6; count of bases not matched to a gene: 9. Per germline, CDR1 MNHEY and CDR2 SVGEGT. The CDR3 is 16 residues long. The CDR3 region is CASSYSIVQGVDTQYF. The CDR3 DNA reads TGTGCCAGCAGTTACTCCATTGTGCAGGGGGTTGATACGCAGTATTTT.

This clonotype showed up many times. Given the absence of the conserved phenylalanine or tryptophan at the CDR3 end, a read error is likely. The chain has TRBV18 and TRBJ1-5; D call uncertain. CDR3 size: 14 residues. In germline, CDR1 is KGHSH, CDR2 LQKENI. Trimming removed 6 bases at V and 5 bases at J, with 14 bases between. CDR3 protein: CASSPTHGYQPQHV. As DNA, the CDR3 is TGTGCCAGCTCCCCCACCCACGGCTATCAGCCCCAGCATGTT.

V is TRBV6-2 or TRBV6-3 and J is TRBJ1-1; 8 nucleotides align to TRBD1. Germline loops: CDR1 MNHEY, CDR2 SVGEGT. Losses at the gene ends were 3 bases for V and 1 base for J; bases not matched to a gene: 4. This CDR3 is built from 15 residues. The CDR3 reads CASSYSQGANTEAFF. In DNA, the CDR3 is TGTGCCAGCAGTTATAGTCAGGGGGCGAACACTGAAGCTTTCTTT.

This clonotype showed up just a few times. The chain employs TRBV6-1 and TRBJ1-5; 10 nucleotides agree with TRBD1. Germline V gene sequence: CDR1 MNHNS, CDR2 SASEGT. The CDR3 is made up of 16 amino acids. With 9 bases clipped from V and 6 bases from J, the junction kept 14 bases outside the gene matches. This CDR3 reads CASDPGQGILGQPQHF. CDR3 nucleotides: TGTGCCAGTGACCCGGGACAGGGGATTTTAGGTCAGCCCCAGCATTTT.

This clonotype occurred many times. J is TRBJ1-1 and V is TRBV15; no reliable D call. V was shortened by 6 bases and J by 0 bases, with 11 bases between the two germline ends. Germline V gives CDR1 LNHNV, CDR2 YYDKDF (reference sequence). CDR3 length: 14 residues. CDR3 in DNA: TGTGCCACCAGATCCGGGATTATGAACACTGAAGCTTTCTTT. Translation gives CATRSGIMNTEAFF.

This clonotype was seen at least ten times. The chain employs TRBV7-2 and TRBJ2-2, with 12 bases aligning to TRBD1. This CDR3 has 16 amino acids. Looked up from germline, CDR1 is SGHTA and CDR2 is FQGNSA. Germline trimming cut 5 bases from V and 6 bases from J; bases unmatched to any gene: 7. CDR3 in amino acids: CASSPGDRGRSGELFF. The CDR3 DNA sequence: TGTGCCAGCAGCCCCGGGGACAGGGGGCGTTCCGGGGAGCTGTTTTTT. Variable domain in full (rest from reference TRBV7-2 and TRBJ2-2): GAGVSQSPSNKVTEKGKDVELRCDPISGHTALYWYRQSLGQGLEFLIYFQGNSAPDKSGLPSDRFSAERTGGSVSTLTIQRTQQEDSAVYLCASSPGDRGRSGELFFGEGSRLTVL.

This clonotype was seen repeatedly, ten times or more. The chain is built from TRBV6-1 and TRBJ2-5, with D perhaps matching TRBD2 (5 bases). The CDR3 length is 15 residues. Deletions cut 3 bases from V and 7 bases from J, with 18 bases between. CDR1 and CDR2 from the germline V gene are MNHNS and SASEGT. The CDR3 protein is CASSEDWERKMTQYF. In DNA form, the CDR3 reads TGTGCCAGCAGTGAGGACTGGGAACGCAAGATGACCCAGTACTTC.